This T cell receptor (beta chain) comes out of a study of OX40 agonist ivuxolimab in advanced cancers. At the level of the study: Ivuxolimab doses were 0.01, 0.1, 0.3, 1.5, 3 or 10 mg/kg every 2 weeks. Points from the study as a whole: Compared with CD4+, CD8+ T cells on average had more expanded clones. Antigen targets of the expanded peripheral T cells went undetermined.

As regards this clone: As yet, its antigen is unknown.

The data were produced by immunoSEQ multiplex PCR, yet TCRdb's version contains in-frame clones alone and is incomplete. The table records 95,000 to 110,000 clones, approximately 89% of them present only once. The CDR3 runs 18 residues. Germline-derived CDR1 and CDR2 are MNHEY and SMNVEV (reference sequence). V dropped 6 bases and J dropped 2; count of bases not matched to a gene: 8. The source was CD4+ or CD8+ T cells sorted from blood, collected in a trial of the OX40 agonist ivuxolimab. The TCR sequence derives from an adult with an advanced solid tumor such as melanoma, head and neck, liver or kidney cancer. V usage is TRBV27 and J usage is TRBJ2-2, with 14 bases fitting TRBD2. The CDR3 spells CASRGLAGVGYNTGELFF. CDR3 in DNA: TGTGCCAGCAGGGGACTAGCGGGAGTGGGGTATAACACCGGGGAGCTGTTTTTT.